This T cell receptor (beta chain) was captured in a study of cytotoxic CD8 clonotypes in ibrutinib-treated CLL (dated by TCRdb to the early 2020s). Concerning the study at large: The cohort was composed of about a dozen relapsed/refractory and 15 treatment-naive patients; IGHV unmutated status was identified in 17 patients. Of the approximately 90 participants in the trial, approximately 25 had longitudinal samples available. Partial responses were observed in around 25 patients and complete responses in 2; after a median follow-up of roughly 72 months, remission was maintained in 15 or so patients and progression was observed in about twelve. Samples averaged approximately 250,000 productive templates and 94,082 productive rearrangements. Samples at response were collected after a median of roughly twelve months of treatment, with a range of roughly 6 to 40 months. Cryopreserved peripheral blood mononuclear cells were collected before treatment, at response, and at either disease progression or sustained remission.

The germline V and J ends show losses of 5 bases and 15 bases respectively, and no gene match explains 12 bases of the junction. Including the terminal cysteine and phenylalanine, the CDR3 comprises 14 residues. The kept DNA is CDR3 alone, 42 bases in frame from the first base. Per the germline V gene, SGHTA is the CDR1 and FQGNSA is the CDR2. The goal of deep resolution MiSeq sequencing was a depth between 1 in 1 million and 1 in 200,000 T cells, and coverage averaged 10x per clonotype. The immunoSEQ hsTCRB Kit was used to generate the TCR beta libraries. From the authors' description of their analysis: The data were analyzed with ImmunoSEQ Analyzer and ImmunoSEQ Data Assistant, and V, D and J gene assignments followed IMGT definitions. Clonality was computed as one minus normalized Shannon entropy of productive rearrangement frequencies, ranging from 0 to 1. Only overrepresented clonotypes making up at least 0.05% of the repertoire of each patient were included in the public clonotype analysis. Approximately 12 age-matched healthy donor repertoires from immuneACCESS were used as controls for clonality. The table comes from immuneACCESS by way of TCRdb, which keeps in-frame sequences with V and J called. Part of the clones is missing from these tables; in studies checked, under half for an unresolved V gene and the rest for unknown reasons. V, J and clone size reflect that table, while D and trimming were determined from the DNA. In all, the sample holds around 91,000 clones, and about 86% of those were seen once. 5.4% of the sample goes to the ten largest clones.

What the study reported, not specific to this receptor: Baseline clonality was found to be higher than that of age-matched healthy donors and was strongly correlated with circulating CD8+ T-cell counts. Public clonotypes were rare and either shrank or stayed stable during treatment, and the rise in clonality at ibrutinib response reflected expansion of private clonotypes. Clonality increased at ibrutinib response, stayed stable in sustained remission, and fell back toward baseline at progression. Sustained-remission and progressing patients did not have matched sampling times, and lymph node repertoires were not examined.

Turning to this clone: The antigen it recognizes is unknown. No much larger clone exists at a distance of one base, and base qualities are not known.

Roughly 1.8 micrograms of genomic DNA were extracted from cryopreserved PBMCs for TCR beta library preparation. Longitudinal blood samples from CLL patients receiving ibrutinib monotherapy were subjected to high-throughput TCR beta sequencing. The patients took part in an open-label, single-center phase 2 trial of ibrutinib monotherapy. Material: PBMCs, obtained before ibrutinib treatment. The sequence joins TRBV7-2 to TRBJ2-1, and TRBD2 aligns with 11 junction nucleotides. This sequence originates from a human donor with chronic lymphocytic leukemia. Here the CDR3 is given as CASSGTSGLHRLFF. Read as DNA, the sequence is TGTGCCAGCAGCGGGACTAGCGGCCTGCACCGGCTGTTCTTC.